Listed below are T cell receptor beta chains from one sample, sequenced in a study of blood T cell repertoires in COVID-19. Assay used: immunoSEQ multiplex PCR; TCRdb lists only in-frame clones, some missing. The sample contains about 160,000 clones, over 75% of which appear only once. Sequencing input: peripheral blood. The receptors stem from a human donor in a cohort sampled during active COVID-19. Both conserved end residues are trimmed from each CDR3. A D gene is named only where the DNA matches it firmly.

j_call cdr3_length v_call d_call cdr3_aa
TRBJ1-5 16 TRBV25-1 NA ASSDNPRVGMVNQPQH
TRBJ2-3 10 TRBV7-2 NA ASSSDSPTQY
TRBJ1-3 13 TRBV14 TRBD1 ASSKRQGTGATIY
TRBJ2-3 12 TRBV29-1 TRBD2 SVGGLAGVDTQY
TRBJ1-2 11 TRBV7-3 NA ASSLIPSDGYT
TRBJ2-7 13 TRBV19 NA ASSVAGSWGLEQY
TRBJ1-6 14 TRBV6-9 NA ASSYPPTWYNSPLH
TRBJ2-3 12 TRBV7-2 TRBD1 ASSYDRGQDTQY
TRBJ2-7 13 TRBV11-3 TRBD1 ASSPGQGEIYEQY
TRBJ2-2 11 TRBV6-4 NA ASVGTGTGELF
TRBJ1-2 14 TRBV7-2 NA ASSLDTGTAGYGYT
TRBJ1-5 14 TRBV27 TRBD1 ASSLQGRSRNQPQH
TRBJ2-2 13 TRBV30 TRBD2 AWSVTSGRSGELF
TRBJ1-5 13 TRBV15 NA ATSRDRGENQPQH
TRBJ1-4 14 TRBV29-1 NA SASGGGFGSEGKLF
TRBJ2-2 13 TRBV19 TRBD1 ASFPGQGLNGELF
TRBJ1-5 10 TRBV29-1 NA SVLAVDQPQH
TRBJ1-3 13 TRBV6-5 NA ASSYSAGVGNTIY
TRBJ1-2 9 TRBV20-1 NA SASRTTGYT
TRBJ1-3 16 TRBV7-2 TRBD1 ASSFRQGLVAPGNTIY
TRBJ2-7 15 TRBV11-2 NA ASSLARIAKWTGEQY
TRBJ2-3 12 TRBV10-2 TRBD1 ASNPGTATDTQY
TRBJ1-4 11 TRBV5-6 NA ASSHRDYEKLF
TRBJ2-7 15 TRBV4-1 TRBD2 ASSQELSAGATYEQY
TRBJ2-7 12 TRBV2 TRBD1 ASSSDRGGNEQY
TRBJ2-1 16 TRBV21-1 NA ASSASASPGGPYNEQF
TRBJ1-5 11 TRBV24-1 NA ATSESQGQPQH
TRBJ2-7 12 TRBV5-1 TRBD1 ASSLNRGPHEQY
TRBJ2-5 15 TRBV7-8 TRBD2 ASSLREASGAKETQY
TRBJ2-5 13 TRBV7-2 TRBD1 ASSRDRGQQETQY
TRBJ2-5 17 TRBV7-8 TRBD2 ASSPLNPGLAGAGETQY
TRBJ2-3 16 TRBV6-2/TRBV6-3 TRBD2 ASSYSRTSGGPTDTQY
TRBJ1-6 13 TRBV10-3 TRBD1 AISEGGGEGSPLH
TRBJ1-1 11 TRBV28 NA ASSLPPRAGAF
TRBJ1-1 11 TRBV18 NA ASSPGGVSEAF
TRBJ1-5 12 TRBV4-1 NA ASSQDRGDQPQH
TRBJ2-1 14 TRBV9 TRBD1 ASSNRQGPSYNEQF
TRBJ1-5 14 TRBV11-3 NA ASSLKPNYSNQPQH
TRBJ2-2 17 TRBV7-2 TRBD2 ASSLGVEGLWGGTGELF
TRBJ1-4 13 TRBV2 TRBD1 ASQGYTGDNEKLF
TRBJ2-7 13 TRBV7-2 TRBD2 ASSLGAAGGREQY
TRBJ2-4 11 TRBV2 NA ASSGRSSNIQY
TRBJ2-7 13 TRBV2 TRBD2 ASIGLAGSSYEQY
TRBJ2-3 12 TRBV27 NA ASSLPRDTDTQY
TRBJ1-3 10 TRBV29-1 NA SVSVSGNTIY
TRBJ2-5 12 TRBV11-2 TRBD2 ASSPVAGQETQY
TRBJ2-7 11 TRBV7-2 NA ASSRDLTYEQY
TRBJ2-1 13 TRBV27 TRBD1 ASSALRDSYNEQF
TRBJ2-7 11 TRBV28 TRBD1 ASRPNDRDEQY
TRBJ1-1 13 TRBV9 TRBD1 ASSTTQGANTEAF
TRBJ2-2 13 TRBV2 NA ASSAGGRGTGELF